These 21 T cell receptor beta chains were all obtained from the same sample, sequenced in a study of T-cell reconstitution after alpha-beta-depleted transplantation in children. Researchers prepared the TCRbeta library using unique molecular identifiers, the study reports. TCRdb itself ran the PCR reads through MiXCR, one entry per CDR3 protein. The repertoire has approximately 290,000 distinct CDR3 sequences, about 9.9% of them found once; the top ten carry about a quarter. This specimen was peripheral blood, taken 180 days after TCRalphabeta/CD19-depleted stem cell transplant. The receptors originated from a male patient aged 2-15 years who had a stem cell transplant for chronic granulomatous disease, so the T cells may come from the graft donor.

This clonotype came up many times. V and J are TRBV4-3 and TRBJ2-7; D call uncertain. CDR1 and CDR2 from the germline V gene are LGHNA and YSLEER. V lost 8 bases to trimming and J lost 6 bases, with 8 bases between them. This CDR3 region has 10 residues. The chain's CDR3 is CASLGREQYF. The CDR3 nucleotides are TGCGCCAGCCTTGGCCGCGAGCAGTACTTC.

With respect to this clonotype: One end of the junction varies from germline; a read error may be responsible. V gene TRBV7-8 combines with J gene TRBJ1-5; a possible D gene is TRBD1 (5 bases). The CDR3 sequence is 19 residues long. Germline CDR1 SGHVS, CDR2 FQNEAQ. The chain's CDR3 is CASSLATTIAGYSNQPQHF. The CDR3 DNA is TGTGCCAGCAGCTTAGCTACCACTATAGCAGGGTATAGCAATCAGCCACAGCATTTT.

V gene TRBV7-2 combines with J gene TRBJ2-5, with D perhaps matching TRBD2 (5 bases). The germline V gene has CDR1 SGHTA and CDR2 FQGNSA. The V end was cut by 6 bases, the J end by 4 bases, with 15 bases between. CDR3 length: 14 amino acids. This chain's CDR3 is CASSPTPGRETQYF. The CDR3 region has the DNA TGTGCCAGCAGTCCAACACCGGGGAGAGAGACCCAGTACTTC.

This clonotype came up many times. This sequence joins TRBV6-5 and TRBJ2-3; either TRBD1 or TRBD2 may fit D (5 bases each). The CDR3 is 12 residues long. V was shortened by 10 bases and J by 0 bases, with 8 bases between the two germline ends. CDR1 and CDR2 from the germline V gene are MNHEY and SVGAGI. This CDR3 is CAIGASTDTQYF. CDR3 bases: TGTGCCATCGGGGCTAGCACAGATACGCAGTATTTT.

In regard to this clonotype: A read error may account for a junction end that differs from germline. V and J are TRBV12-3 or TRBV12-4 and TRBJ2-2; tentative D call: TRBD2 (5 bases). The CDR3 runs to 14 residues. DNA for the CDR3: TGTGCCAGCAGTTTAGCTGTGAACACCGGGGAGCCGTTTTTT. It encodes CASSLAVNTGEPFF.

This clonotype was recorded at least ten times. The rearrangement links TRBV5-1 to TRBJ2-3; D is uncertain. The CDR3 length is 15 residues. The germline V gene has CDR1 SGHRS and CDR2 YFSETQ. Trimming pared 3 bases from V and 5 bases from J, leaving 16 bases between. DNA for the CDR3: TGCGCCAGCAGCTCCCACCAGGATATCCTAGATACGCAGTATTTT. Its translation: CASSSHQDILDTQYF.

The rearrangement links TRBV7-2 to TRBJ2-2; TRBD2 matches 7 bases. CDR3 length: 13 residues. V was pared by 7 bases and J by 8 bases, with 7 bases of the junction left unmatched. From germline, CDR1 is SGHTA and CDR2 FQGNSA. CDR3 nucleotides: TGTGCCAGCACCCAAACTAGCGAGGGGGAGCTGTTTTTT. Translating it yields CASTQTSEGELFF.

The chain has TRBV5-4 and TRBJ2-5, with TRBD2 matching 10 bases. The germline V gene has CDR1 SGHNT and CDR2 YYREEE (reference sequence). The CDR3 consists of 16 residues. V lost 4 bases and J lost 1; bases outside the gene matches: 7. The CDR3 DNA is TGTGCCAGCAGCACATGGACTAGCGGCTCCCAAGAGACCCAGTACTTC. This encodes CASSTWTSGSQETQYF.

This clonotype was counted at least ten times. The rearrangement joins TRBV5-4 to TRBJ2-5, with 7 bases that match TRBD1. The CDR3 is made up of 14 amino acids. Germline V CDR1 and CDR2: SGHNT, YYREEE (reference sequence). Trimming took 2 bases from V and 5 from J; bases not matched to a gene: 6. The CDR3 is CASSFADRVETQYF. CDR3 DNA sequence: TGTGCCAGCAGCTTCGCAGACAGGGTTGAGACCCAGTACTTC.

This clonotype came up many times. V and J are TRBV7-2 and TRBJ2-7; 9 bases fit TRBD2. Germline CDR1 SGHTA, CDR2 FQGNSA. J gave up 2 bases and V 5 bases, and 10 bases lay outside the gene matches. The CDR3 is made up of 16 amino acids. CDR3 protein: CASSPQGGGAAYEQYF. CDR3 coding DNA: TGTGCCAGCAGCCCTCAGGGCGGGGGGGCCGCCTACGAGCAGTACTTC.

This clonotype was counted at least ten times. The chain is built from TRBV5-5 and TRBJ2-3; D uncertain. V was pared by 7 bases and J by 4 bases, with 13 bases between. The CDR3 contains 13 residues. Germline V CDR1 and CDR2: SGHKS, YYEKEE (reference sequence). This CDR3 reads CASFIGTADTQYF. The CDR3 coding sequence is TGTGCCAGCTTCATCGGAACCGCAGATACGCAGTATTTT.

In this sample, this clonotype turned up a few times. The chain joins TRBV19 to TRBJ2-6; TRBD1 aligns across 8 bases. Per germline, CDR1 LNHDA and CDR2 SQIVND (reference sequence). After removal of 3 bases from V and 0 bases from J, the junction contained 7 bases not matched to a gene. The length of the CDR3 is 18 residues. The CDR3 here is CASSIAGGLISGANVLTF. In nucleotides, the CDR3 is TGTGCCAGTAGTATTGCAGGGGGCCTTATCTCTGGGGCCAACGTCCTGACTTTC.

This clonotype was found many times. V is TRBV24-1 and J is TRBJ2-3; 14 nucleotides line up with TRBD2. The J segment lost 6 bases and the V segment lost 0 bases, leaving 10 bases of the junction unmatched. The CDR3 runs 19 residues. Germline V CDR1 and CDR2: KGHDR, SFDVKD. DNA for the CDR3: TGTGCCACCAGTGATTTGCCGCCCGGGACTAGCGGGAGTCCGGATACGCAGTATTTT. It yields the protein CATSDLPPGTSGSPDTQYF.

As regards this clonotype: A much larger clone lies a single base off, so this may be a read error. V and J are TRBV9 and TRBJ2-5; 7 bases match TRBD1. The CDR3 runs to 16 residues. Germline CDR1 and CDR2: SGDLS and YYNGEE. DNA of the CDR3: TGTGCCTGCAGCCCCCTAGGGGGCCGCTCCCCAGAGACCCAGTACTTC. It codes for CACSPLGGRSPETQYF.

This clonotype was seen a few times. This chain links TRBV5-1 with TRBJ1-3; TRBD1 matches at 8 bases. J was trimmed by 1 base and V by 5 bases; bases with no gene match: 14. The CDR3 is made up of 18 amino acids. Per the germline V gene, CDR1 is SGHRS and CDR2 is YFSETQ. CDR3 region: CASSRAGTGRISGNTIYF. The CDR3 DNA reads TGCGCCAGCAGTCGAGCCGGGACAGGTCGTATTTCTGGAAACACCATATATTTT.

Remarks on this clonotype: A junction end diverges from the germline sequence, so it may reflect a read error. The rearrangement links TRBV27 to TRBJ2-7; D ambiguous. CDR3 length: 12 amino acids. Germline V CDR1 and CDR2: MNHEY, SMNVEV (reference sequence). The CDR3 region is CASSQGGYEQCF. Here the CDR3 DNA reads TGTGCCAGCAGCCAAGGCGGCTACGAGCAGTGCTTC.

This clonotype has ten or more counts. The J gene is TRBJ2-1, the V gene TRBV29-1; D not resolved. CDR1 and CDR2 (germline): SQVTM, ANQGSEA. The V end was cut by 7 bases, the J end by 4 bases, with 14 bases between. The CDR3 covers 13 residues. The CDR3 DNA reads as TGCAGCGCTGAGTCACGCCCTTACAATGAGCAGTTCTTC. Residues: CSAESRPYNEQFF.

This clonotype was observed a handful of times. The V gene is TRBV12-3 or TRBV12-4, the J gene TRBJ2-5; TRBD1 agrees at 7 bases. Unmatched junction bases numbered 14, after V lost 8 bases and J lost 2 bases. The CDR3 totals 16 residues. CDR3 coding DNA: TGTGCCAGCCAACCGGACAGGTCAAAAACTCAAGAGACCCAGTACTTC. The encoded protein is CASQPDRSKTQETQYF.

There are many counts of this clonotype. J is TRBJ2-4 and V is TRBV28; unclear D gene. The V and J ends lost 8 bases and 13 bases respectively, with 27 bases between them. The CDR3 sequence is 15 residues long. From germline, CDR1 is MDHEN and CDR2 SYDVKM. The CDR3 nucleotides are TGTGCCAGCCGATGGTCTCGGCAGGCCGGTTTCATGCAGTACTTC. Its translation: CASRWSRQAGFMQYF. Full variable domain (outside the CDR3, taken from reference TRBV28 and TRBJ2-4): DVKVTQSSRYLVKRTGEKVFLECVQDMDHENMFWYRQDPGLGLRLIYFSYDVKMKEKGDIPEGYSVSREKKERFSLILESASTNQTSMYLCASRWSRQAGFMQYFGAGTRLSVL.

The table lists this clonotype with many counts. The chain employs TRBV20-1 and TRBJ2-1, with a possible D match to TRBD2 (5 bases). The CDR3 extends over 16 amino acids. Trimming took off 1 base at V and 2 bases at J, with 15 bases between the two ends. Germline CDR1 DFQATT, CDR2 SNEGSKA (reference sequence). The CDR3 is CSARGTTGRAYNEQFF. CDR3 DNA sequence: TGCAGTGCTAGAGGTACGACGGGAAGAGCCTACAATGAGCAGTTCTTC.

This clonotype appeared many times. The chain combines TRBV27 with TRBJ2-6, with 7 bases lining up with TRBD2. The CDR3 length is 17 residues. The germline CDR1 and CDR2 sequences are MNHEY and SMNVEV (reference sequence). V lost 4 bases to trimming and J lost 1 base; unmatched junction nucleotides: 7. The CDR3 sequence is CASSWGGLRSGANVLTF. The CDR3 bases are TGTGCCAGCAGTTGGGGGGGATTAAGATCTGGGGCCAACGTCCTGACTTTC. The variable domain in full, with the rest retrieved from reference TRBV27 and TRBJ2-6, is EAQVTQNPRYLITVTGKKLTVTCSQNMNHEYMSWYRQDPGLGLRQIYYSMNVEVTDKGDVPEGYKVSRKEKRNFPLILESPSPNQTSLYFCASSWGGLRSGANVLTFGAGSRLTVL.